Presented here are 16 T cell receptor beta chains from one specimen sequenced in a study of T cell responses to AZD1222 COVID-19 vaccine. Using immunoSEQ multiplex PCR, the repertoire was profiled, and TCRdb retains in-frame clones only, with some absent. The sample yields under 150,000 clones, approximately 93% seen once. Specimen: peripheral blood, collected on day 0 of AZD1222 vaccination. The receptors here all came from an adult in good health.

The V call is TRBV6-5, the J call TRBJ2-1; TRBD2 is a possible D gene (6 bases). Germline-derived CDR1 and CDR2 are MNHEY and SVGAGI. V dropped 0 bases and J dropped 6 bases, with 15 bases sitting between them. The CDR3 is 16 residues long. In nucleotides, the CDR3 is TGTGCCAGCAGTTACTCGATCGGGGAGGTTTCCAATGAGCAGTTCTTC. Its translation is CASSYSIGEVSNEQFF.

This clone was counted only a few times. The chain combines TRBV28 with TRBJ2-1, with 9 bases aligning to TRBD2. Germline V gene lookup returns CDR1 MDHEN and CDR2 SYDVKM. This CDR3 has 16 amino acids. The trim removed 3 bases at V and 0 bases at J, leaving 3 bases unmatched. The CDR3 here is CASSFLAGSSYNEQFF. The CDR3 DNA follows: TGTGCCAGCAGTTTCCTAGCGGGGTCCTCCTACAATGAGCAGTTCTTC.

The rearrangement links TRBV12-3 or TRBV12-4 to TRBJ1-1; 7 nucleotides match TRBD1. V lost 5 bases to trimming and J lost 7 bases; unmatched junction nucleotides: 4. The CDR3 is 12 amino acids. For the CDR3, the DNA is TGTGCCAGCAGTCCCGGGACAGTTGAAGCTTTCTTT. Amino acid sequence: CASSPGTVEAFF.

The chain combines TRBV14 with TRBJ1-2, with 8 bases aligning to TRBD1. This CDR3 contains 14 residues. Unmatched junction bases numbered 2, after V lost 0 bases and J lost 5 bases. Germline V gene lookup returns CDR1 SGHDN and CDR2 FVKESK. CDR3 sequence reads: CASSQEGTGYGYTF. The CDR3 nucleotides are TGTGCCAGCAGCCAAGAAGGGACAGGATATGGCTACACCTTC. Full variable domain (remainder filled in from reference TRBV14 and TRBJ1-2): EAGVTQFPSHSVIEKGQTVTLRCDPISGHDNLYWYRRVMGKEIKFLLHFVKESKQDESGMPNNRFLAERTGGTYSTLKVQPAELEDSGVYFCASSQEGTGYGYTFGSGTRLTVV.

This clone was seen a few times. The CDR3 DNA sequence: TGTGCCAGCAGTTCGCGGGCAGCCGTCTATAATTCACCCCTCCACTTT. It translates to CASSSRAAVYNSPLHF. V and J are TRBV27 and TRBJ1-6; D remains unclear. Germline CDR1 MNHEY, CDR2 SMNVEV (reference sequence). V was trimmed by 4 bases and J by 3 bases, leaving 13 bases between them. The CDR3 extends over 16 amino acids.

The CDR3 DNA follows: TGTGCCAGTAGTATTCGGACAGGGGCCAACCAAGAGACCCAGTACTTC. Translation gives CASSIRTGANQETQYF. The chain employs TRBV19 and TRBJ2-5; 9 bases line up with TRBD1. With V trimmed by 3 bases and J by 0 bases, 5 bases remained unmatched. The length of the CDR3 is 16 residues. Germline V lookup: CDR1 LNHDA, CDR2 SQIVND (reference sequence).

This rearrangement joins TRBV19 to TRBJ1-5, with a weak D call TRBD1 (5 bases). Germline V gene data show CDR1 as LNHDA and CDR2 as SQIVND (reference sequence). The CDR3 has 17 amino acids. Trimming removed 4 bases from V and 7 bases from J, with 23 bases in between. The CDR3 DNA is TGTGCCAGTAGTAGAGAGACCCTATGGGGGAGTCGGCAGCCCCAGCATTTT. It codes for CASSRETLWGSRQPQHF.

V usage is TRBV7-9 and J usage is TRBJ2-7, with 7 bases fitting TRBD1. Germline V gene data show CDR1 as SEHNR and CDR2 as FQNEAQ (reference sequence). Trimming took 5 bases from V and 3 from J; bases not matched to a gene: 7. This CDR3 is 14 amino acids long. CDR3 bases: TGTGCCAGCAGCCCAAGGGACAGAAACTACGAGCAGTACTTC. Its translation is CASSPRDRNYEQYF. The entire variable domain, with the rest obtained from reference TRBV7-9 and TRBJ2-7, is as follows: DTGVSQNPRHKITKRGQNVTFRCDPISEHNRLYWYRQTLGQGPEFLTYFQNEAQLEKSRLLSDRFSAERPKGSFSTLEIQRTEQGDSAMYLCASSPRDRNYEQYFGPGTRLTVT.

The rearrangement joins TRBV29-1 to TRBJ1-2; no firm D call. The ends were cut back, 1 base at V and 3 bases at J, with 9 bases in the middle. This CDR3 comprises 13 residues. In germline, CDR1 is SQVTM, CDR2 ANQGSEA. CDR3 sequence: CSVEGRRDYGYTF. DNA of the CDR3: TGCAGCGTTGAAGGGCGCCGGGACTATGGCTACACCTTC.

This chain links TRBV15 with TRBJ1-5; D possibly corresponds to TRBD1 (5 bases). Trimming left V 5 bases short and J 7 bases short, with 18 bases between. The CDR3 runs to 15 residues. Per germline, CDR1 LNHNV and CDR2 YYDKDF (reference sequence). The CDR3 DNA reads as TGTGCCACCAGCGTAACTTCCGGTGGGGGACAGCCCCAGCATTTT. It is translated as CATSVTSGGGQPQHF. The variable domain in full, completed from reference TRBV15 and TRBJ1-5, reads DAMVIQNPRYQVTQFGKPVTLSCSQTLNHNVMYWYQQKSSQAPKLLFHYYDKDFNNEADTPDNFQSRRPNTSFCFLDIRSPGLGDTAMYLCATSVTSGGGQPQHFGDGTRLSIL.

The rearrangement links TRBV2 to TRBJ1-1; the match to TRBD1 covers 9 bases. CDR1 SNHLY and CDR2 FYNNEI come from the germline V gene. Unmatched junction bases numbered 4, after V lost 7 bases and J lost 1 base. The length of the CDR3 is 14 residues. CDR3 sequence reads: CASKTGGGNTEAFF. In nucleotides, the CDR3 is TGTGCCAGCAAAACAGGGGGCGGGAACACTGAAGCTTTCTTT.

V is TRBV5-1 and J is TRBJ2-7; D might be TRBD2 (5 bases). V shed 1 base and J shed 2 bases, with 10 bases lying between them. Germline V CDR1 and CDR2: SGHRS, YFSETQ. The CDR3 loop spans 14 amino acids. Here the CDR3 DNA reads TGCGCCAGCAGCTTGAGCGGCCACACCTACGAGCAGTACTTC. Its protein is CASSLSGHTYEQYF.

In nucleotides, the CDR3 is TGCGCCAGCAGCTCTCTACTAGCGGGAGTGGATGAGCAGTTCTTC. Translation: CASSSLLAGVDEQFF. V is TRBV5-1 and J is TRBJ2-1; 11 positions match TRBD2. V was clipped by 3 bases and J by 8 bases; unmatched bases: 7. The CDR3 length is 15 residues. In germline, CDR1 is SGHRS, CDR2 YFSETQ.

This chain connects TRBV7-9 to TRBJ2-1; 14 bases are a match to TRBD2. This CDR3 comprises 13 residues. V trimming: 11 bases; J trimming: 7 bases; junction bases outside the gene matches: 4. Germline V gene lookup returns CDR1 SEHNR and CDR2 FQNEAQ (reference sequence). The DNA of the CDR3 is TGTGCCGGCGGACTAGCGGGAGGTAATGAGCAGTTCTTC. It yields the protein CAGGLAGGNEQFF.

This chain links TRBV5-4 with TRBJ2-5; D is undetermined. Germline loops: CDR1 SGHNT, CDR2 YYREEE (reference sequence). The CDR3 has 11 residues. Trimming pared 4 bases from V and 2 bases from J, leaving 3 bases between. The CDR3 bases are TGTGCCAGCAGCAAACAAGAGACCCAGTACTTC. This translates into CASSKQETQYF.

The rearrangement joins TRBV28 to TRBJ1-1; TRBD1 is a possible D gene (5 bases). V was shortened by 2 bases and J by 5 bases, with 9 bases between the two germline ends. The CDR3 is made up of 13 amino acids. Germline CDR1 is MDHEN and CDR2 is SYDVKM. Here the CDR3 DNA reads TGTGCCAGCAGTTTAGGGGGGACGACTGAAGCTTTCTTT. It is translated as CASSLGGTTEAFF.